Described below is a single TCR beta chain sequence and its context. Its matching antigen is unknown. These data originate in a study of T cell repertoires in cytomegalovirus infection. Overall study context: An indication of both CMV infection and matching HLA type came from public TCR beta signatures.

TCRdb analysed the reads with MiXCR anew, one entry per CDR3 protein. The sample consists of about 140,000 distinct CDR3 sequences, under 8.5% of them appearing once. Whole-study findings and limits: There were HLA-C-restricted CMV-specific TCR beta clonotypes dominating the ex vivo response. Cumulated frequencies of public TCR beta families served to identify carriers of CMV plus the relevant HLA.

There are 16 residues in the CDR3. V was clipped by 4 bases and J by 5 bases; unmatched bases: 9. The germline V gene has CDR1 SGHKS and CDR2 YYEKEE (reference sequence). The sequencing input was PBMCs. The TCR originated in a human donor in good health (CMV status not recorded). Some clones in this sample may be carry-over from other donors' samples. The V and J genes are TRBV5-5 and TRBJ2-3, with TRBD2 matching 11 bases. CDR3 protein: CASSPLAGGPGDTQYF. The CDR3 DNA is TGTGCCAGCAGCCCGTTAGCGGGGGGGCCAGGAGATACGCAGTATTTT. The variable domain in full, with the rest retrieved from reference TRBV5-5 and TRBJ2-3, is DAGVTQSPTHLIKTRGQQVTLRCSPISGHKSVSWYQQVLGQGPQFIFQYYEKEERGRGNFPDRFSARQFPNYSSELNVNALLLGDSALYLCASSPLAGGPGDTQYFGPGTRLTVL.